Presented here are 9 T cell receptor beta chains from one specimen sequenced in a study of read filtering for tumor transcriptome and immune sequencing. This library used roughly 400 ng RNA and molecular barcoded adaptors spanning alpha/delta and beta/gamma chains. From the reads, TCRdb called clonotypes with MiXCR, one entry per CDR3 protein. The table has roughly 130,000 distinct CDR3 sequences, roughly 13% seen once; the top ten hold roughly 9.6%. Sequenced: a population of CD138-negative cells sorted from bone marrow. The origin of the receptors is a donor aged 40 or over with multiple myeloma.

Many counts were recorded for this clonotype. The J gene is TRBJ1-4, the V gene TRBV20-1; the D gene is possibly TRBD1 (5 bases). The V end lost 3 bases, the J end lost 2 bases, and 19 bases lay between the germline ends. The length of the CDR3 is 17 residues. Germline loops: CDR1 DFQATT, CDR2 SNEGSKA (reference sequence). Written as DNA, the CDR3 is TGCAGTGCTAGCGCCTGGGGTTCGGGGCCGACTAATGAAAAACTGTTTTTT. This sequence encodes CSASAWGSGPTNEKLFF.

V is TRBV6-5 and J is TRBJ2-1; the D is unclear. V was shortened by 7 bases and J by 0 bases, with 16 bases between the two germline ends. This CDR3 comprises 16 residues. Germline V gives CDR1 MNHEY, CDR2 SVGAGI. The CDR3 DNA sequence: TGTGCCAGCAATATGGACGGAAGGAGCTCCTACAATGAGCAGTTCTTC. It codes for CASNMDGRSSYNEQFF.

Only a few counts were recorded for this clonotype. This chain connects TRBV28 to TRBJ1-5; D gene ambiguous. With 3 bases removed from V and 6 bases from J, the gap between germline ends came to 6 bases. The CDR3 extends over 12 amino acids. Germline V gene data show CDR1 as MDHEN and CDR2 as SYDVKM. CDR3 loop: CASSLPGQPQHF. CDR3 DNA: TGTGCCAGCAGTTTGCCCGGTCAGCCCCAGCATTTT.

This clonotype has a count of ten or more. The chain employs TRBV28 and TRBJ1-4; D unresolved. This CDR3 is built from 14 residues. Germline V gene sequence: CDR1 MDHEN, CDR2 SYDVKM. V was pared by 7 bases and J by 8 bases, with 17 bases between. This CDR3 reads CASTPDHGREKLFF. The CDR3 coding sequence is TGTGCCAGCACGCCGGACCATGGACGGGAAAAACTGTTTTTT.

This clonotype has ten or more counts. The chain carries TRBV28 and TRBJ2-5; D gene uncertain. The V and J ends lost 7 bases and 1 base respectively, with 13 bases between them. This CDR3 is built from 14 residues. CDR1 and CDR2 (germline): MDHEN, SYDVKM. The CDR3 sequence: CASKRDLGQETQYF. The CDR3 DNA sequence: TGTGCCAGCAAAAGGGATCTAGGCCAAGAGACCCAGTACTTC.

This clonotype came up many times. The chain recombines TRBV6-4 with TRBJ1-6; D gene uncertain. The CDR3 is made up of 14 amino acids. Trimming removed 6 bases at V and 7 bases at J, with 13 bases between. Germline lookup yields CDR1 MRHNA and CDR2 SNTAGT. CDR3 sequence: CASSPDRQNSPLHF. CDR3 DNA sequence: TGTGCCAGCAGCCCGGACCGGCAGAATTCACCCCTCCACTTT.

This clonotype was seen ten or more times. This chain connects TRBV4-2 to TRBJ1-3, with 9 bases fitting TRBD1. The trim removed 0 bases at V and 1 base at J, leaving 4 bases unmatched. This CDR3 spans 17 amino acids. Germline values: CDR1 LGHNA, CDR2 YNFKEQ. CDR3 DNA: TGTGCCAGCAGCCAAGATATAGACAGGGGGTCTGGAAACACCATATATTTT. This translates into CASSQDIDRGSGNTIYF.

This clonotype was detected ten times or more. The chain couples TRBV7-3 to TRBJ1-1; D gene ambiguous. The CDR3 is 13 amino acids. V lost 3 bases and J 1 base, leaving 6 bases between the germline ends. Germline V gene sequence: CDR1 SGHTA, CDR2 FQGTGA. Here the CDR3 reads CASSFGGNTEAFF. Written as DNA, the CDR3 is TGTGCCAGCAGCTTTGGAGGGAACACTGAAGCTTTCTTT.

At least ten counts were recorded for this clonotype. The gene calls are TRBV19 and TRBJ2-2; 10 bases agree with TRBD1. CDR1 is LNHDA, CDR2 SQIVND, per germline (reference sequence). This CDR3 comprises 16 residues. V lost 7 bases to trimming and J lost 2 bases; unmatched junction nucleotides: 7. This chain's CDR3 is CASTFGTGDNTGELFF. CDR3 nucleotides: TGTGCCAGTACCTTCGGGACAGGGGATAACACCGGGGAGCTGTTTTTT.